The source of this TCR beta chain is a study of T cell changes during pregnancy in multiple sclerosis (dated by TCRdb to between 2019 and 2020). Regarding the study in general: Changes in the T cell repertoire over the course of pregnancy were examined in this study in women with multiple sclerosis.

The library was generated by the immunoSEQ multiplex PCR assay. TCRdb re-hosts the immuneACCESS table, in-frame sequences only. Its copies lack some clones; in the studies checked, an unresolved V gene accounts for under half of them, and the cause for the rest is not known. The sample data list tens of thousands of clones, and 90% to 95% of these were observed just once. Together, the top ten hold 0.9% to 1.2% of the sample. Notes on this clone: Its antigen is unknown. No base qualities exist here, and no much larger clone lies one base off it.

From cysteine to phenylalanine, the CDR3 is 18 amino acids long. This entry keeps only the CDR3 DNA: 54 bases, framed from base 1. Material: peripheral blood, obtained in the first trimester of pregnancy. The chain joins TRBV21-1 to TRBJ1-5; the DNA was not compared with TRBD1, the D call given in the table. TRBV21-1 is a pseudogene segment. The sequence was obtained from a female donor with multiple sclerosis, enrolled in a pregnancy study. The bases read TGTGCCAGCAGCAAAGGGACAGGGTACCGGCAGGAGGGTGAGCCCCAGCATTTT. This is translated as CASSKGTGYRQEGEPQHF.